What follows are 30 T cell receptor beta chains derived from one specimen sequenced in a study of blood T cell repertoires in COVID-19. The method was immunoSEQ multiplex PCR; TCRdb's version includes in-frame clones alone and lacks a portion of them. The data hold about 230,000 clones, with roughly 88% observed a single time. The source material was peripheral blood. The receptors derive from a middle-aged woman who had recovered from COVID-19.

The chain recombines TRBV12-3 or TRBV12-4 with TRBJ1-2; D possibly corresponds to TRBD1 (6 bases). The CDR3 consists of 11 residues. Trimming left V 9 bases short and J 4 bases short, with 9 bases between. CDR3 DNA: TGTGCCAGTCAGGGGATCTATGGCTACACCTTC. It codes for CASQGIYGYTF.

The V and J genes are TRBV1 and TRBJ1-1; the D call in the table, TRBD1, was not verified against the DNA. TRBV1 is reported as a pseudogene. The CDR3 contains 17 residues. CDR3 loop: CTSSRGPTGALGFEAFF. In DNA form, the CDR3 reads TGCACCAGCAGCCGGGGACCGACAGGGGCTTTAGGTTTTGAAGCTTTCTTT.

The chain links TRBV7-9 to TRBJ2-2; weak D call: TRBD1 (7 bases). The CDR3 has 17 residues. Germline V gene lookup returns CDR1 SEHNR and CDR2 FQNEAQ (reference sequence). The ends were cut back, 7 bases at V and 4 bases at J, with 22 bases in the middle. CDR3 protein: CASTLPGGGQGTGELFF. The CDR3 region has the DNA TGTGCCAGCACCCTACCCGGAGGGGGCCAGGGCACCGGGGAGCTGTTTTTT.

The chain couples TRBV6-2 or TRBV6-3 to TRBJ2-5; 8 bases match TRBD2. The germline gives CDR1 MNHEY, CDR2 SVGEGT. Losses at the gene ends were 2 bases for V and 5 bases for J; bases not matched to a gene: 1. This CDR3 is 13 amino acids long. The CDR3, as DNA: TGTGCCAGCAGTTACGCTAGCGGGGAGACCCAGTACTTC. Its translation is CASSYASGETQYF.

The chain has TRBV5-4 and TRBJ2-5, with TRBD1 matching over 7 bases. Germline-derived CDR1 and CDR2 are SGHNT and YYREEE (reference sequence). The CDR3 has 14 residues. V shed 5 bases, J shed 1 base, and the junction held 5 bases outside the gene matches. CDR3 sequence (DNA): TGTGCCAGCAGTTCCGGGACAGTCCAAGAGACCCAGTACTTC. Protein: CASSSGTVQETQYF.

The chain uses TRBV19 and TRBJ2-1; possibly TRBD2 for D (7 bases). The CDR3 spans 15 residues. CDR1 and CDR2 (germline): LNHDA, SQIVND (reference sequence). Trimming removed 5 bases from V and 5 bases from J, with 16 bases in between. The CDR3: CASSPSGGQHNEQFF. The DNA of the CDR3 is TGTGCCAGTAGTCCTTCGGGGGGCCAGCACAATGAGCAGTTCTTC.

The V gene is TRBV7-8, the J gene TRBJ1-1; D unresolved. The CDR3 loop spans 15 amino acids. V dropped 4 bases and J dropped 3 bases, with 15 bases sitting between them. Germline lookup yields CDR1 SGHVS and CDR2 FQNEAQ. This CDR3 reads CASSSRVASDTEAFF. CDR3 coding DNA: TGTGCCAGCAGCTCGAGAGTAGCGTCGGACACTGAAGCTTTCTTT.

The chain carries TRBV7-9 and TRBJ1-3; D call uncertain. Trimming stripped 1 base from V and 0 bases from J, with 16 bases between. The CDR3 length is 18 residues. Germline assignment: CDR1 SEHNR and CDR2 FQNEAQ (reference sequence). CDR3 amino acids: CASSLDVAAAISGNTIYF. CDR3 nucleotides: TGTGCCAGCAGCTTAGATGTTGCGGCAGCGATCTCTGGAAACACCATATATTTT.

About this clone itself: The sample carries other DNA sequences with the same CDR3. This chain links TRBV7-2 with TRBJ2-1; D may be TRBD2 (6 bases). Trimming took off 0 bases at V and 4 bases at J, with 10 bases between the two ends. The CDR3 spans 15 residues. Germline V CDR1 and CDR2: SGHTA, FQGNSA. The CDR3 DNA is TGTGCCAGCAGCTTAGCGGGGGGAGCTTACAATGAGCAGTTCTTC. It codes for CASSLAGGAYNEQFF.

J is TRBJ2-7 and V is TRBV6-6, with TRBD1 as a possible D gene (7 bases). The germline V gene encodes CDR1 MNHNY and CDR2 SVGAGI (reference sequence). The CDR3 sequence is 15 residues long. The V and J ends lost 4 bases and 6 bases respectively, with 19 bases between them. CDR3 DNA sequence: TGTGCCAGCAGTTTCACCGCCCAGGGGGGAAGCGAGCAGTACTTC. Encoded protein: CASSFTAQGGSEQYF.

The V gene is TRBV5-1, the J gene TRBJ2-5, with D maybe TRBD2 (7 bases). Germline V lookup: CDR1 SGHRS, CDR2 YFSETQ. CDR3 length: 14 residues. Trimming removed 2 bases at V and 4 bases at J, with 12 bases between. The CDR3 protein is CASSLGGARETQYF. The CDR3 region has the DNA TGCGCCAGCAGCTTAGGGGGGGCGAGAGAGACCCAGTACTTC.

The V and J genes are TRBV19 and TRBJ1-5; no clear D gene. Trimming cost V 4 bases and J 5 bases, with 15 bases left between them. From germline, CDR1 is LNHDA and CDR2 SQIVND (reference sequence). This CDR3 is built from 15 residues. The CDR3: CASSTLRVRDQPQHF. CDR3 in DNA: TGTGCCAGTAGTACGCTGCGGGTCCGGGATCAGCCCCAGCATTTT.

This clone has just one count. V is TRBV7-2 and J is TRBJ1-4; tentatively, D is TRBD1 (5 bases). CDR3 length equals 16 residues. Germline-derived CDR1 and CDR2 are SGHTA and FQGNSA. The V and J ends lost 2 bases and 7 bases respectively, with 17 bases between them. CDR3 in DNA: TGTGCCAGCAGCTTAATGATATCAGGGCCGGGTGAAAAACTGTTTTTT. Encoded protein: CASSLMISGPGEKLFF.

The CDR3 loop reads CASSDQGEETQYF. CDR3 nucleotide sequence: TGTGCCAGCAGTGATCAGGGGGAGGAGACCCAGTACTTC. The chain carries TRBV2 and TRBJ2-5, with 7 nucleotides matching TRBD1. The J segment lost 5 bases and the V segment lost 3 bases, leaving 3 bases of the junction unmatched. The CDR3 consists of 13 residues. The germline gives CDR1 SNHLY, CDR2 FYNNEI.

The V gene is TRBV7-2, the J gene TRBJ1-1; D remains ambiguous. Germline CDR1 SGHTA, CDR2 FQGNSA. This CDR3 has 13 amino acids. V gave up 3 bases and J gave up 3 bases, with 8 bases separating them. CDR3 sequence reads: CASSFTGDTEAFF. In nucleotides, the CDR3 is TGTGCCAGCAGCTTTACGGGAGACACTGAAGCTTTCTTT.

The gene calls are TRBV7-8 and TRBJ1-4, with a possible D match to TRBD1 (6 bases). The V gene lost 1 base and the J gene lost 12 bases, with 15 bases spanning the gap. The CDR3 is made up of 14 amino acids. Germline V gives CDR1 SGHVS, CDR2 FQNEAQ. CDR3 in amino acids: CASSLGQANGELFF. CDR3 sequence (DNA): TGTGCCAGCAGCTTAGGACAGGCCAATGGTGAACTGTTTTTT.

The sample holds one count of this clone. The chain carries TRBV5-4 and TRBJ2-5; the match to TRBD1 covers 9 bases. Looked up from germline, CDR1 is SGHNT and CDR2 is YYREEE (reference sequence). The CDR3 runs 15 residues. V gave up 4 bases and J gave up 2 bases; unmatched junction bases: 6. CDR3 DNA: TGTGCCAGCAGCCTACAGGGACAGGGACAAGAGACCCAGTACTTC. Encoded protein: CASSLQGQGQETQYF.

The chain couples TRBV5-6 to TRBJ1-1, with D maybe TRBD1 (6 bases). Germline V CDR1 and CDR2: SGHDT, YYEEEE. The CDR3 spans 15 residues. Trimming removed 5 bases at V and 1 base at J, with 15 bases between. The CDR3 region is CASRQNREWNTEAFF. DNA for the CDR3: TGTGCCAGCAGGCAGAACAGGGAGTGGAACACTGAAGCTTTCTTT.

V gene TRBV6-2 or TRBV6-3 combines with J gene TRBJ2-5; a possible D gene is TRBD2 (5 bases). Germline loops: CDR1 MNHEY, CDR2 SVGEGT. V lost 4 bases and J lost 9, with 12 bases in between. The CDR3 extends over 12 amino acids. The DNA of the CDR3 is TGTGCCAGCAGTTCCCTTAAGGAGGCCCAGTACTTC. It is translated as CASSSLKEAQYF.

The rearrangement uses TRBV11-3 and TRBJ2-7; 7 bases line up with TRBD1. Germline values: CDR1 SGHNT, CDR2 YENEEA. The trim removed 3 bases at V and 3 bases at J, leaving 5 bases unmatched. The CDR3 runs to 14 residues. The CDR3 spells CASSLGTDHYEQYF. As DNA, the CDR3 is TGTGCCAGCAGCTTGGGGACAGACCACTACGAGCAGTACTTC.

The V gene is TRBV6-1, the J gene TRBJ1-4; no clear D gene. V was clipped by 2 bases and J by 5 bases, with 12 bases between them. The V gene's germline CDR1 is MNHNS and CDR2 SASEGT. The CDR3 runs 15 residues. The DNA of the CDR3 is TGTGCCAGCAGTGAAATGCCAGGCCCCAATGAAAAACTGTTTTTT. Its protein product is CASSEMPGPNEKLFF.

This clone is a singleton in its sample. The rearrangement joins TRBV5-1 to TRBJ2-1, with 7 bases fitting TRBD2. V lost 0 bases and J lost 0; bases outside the gene matches: 3. The CDR3 runs 16 residues. Germline V CDR1 and CDR2: SGHRS, YFSETQ. CDR3 nucleotide sequence: TGCGCCAGCAGCTTGGACTGGGGGGGCTCCTACAATGAGCAGTTCTTC. This translates into CASSLDWGGSYNEQFF. Full variable domain (rest looked up from reference TRBV5-1 and TRBJ2-1): KAGVTQTPRYLIKTRGQQVTLSCSPISGHRSVSWYQQTPGQGLQFLFEYFSETQRNKGNFPGRFSGRQFSNSRSEMNVSTLELGDSALYLCASSLDWGGSYNEQFFGPGTRLTVL.

This sequence joins TRBV5-6 and TRBJ1-2; a weak D match, TRBD1 (5 bases). Trimming took off 3 bases at V and 4 bases at J, with 19 bases between the two ends. CDR3 length: 16 amino acids. CDR1 and CDR2 from the germline V gene are SGHDT and YYEEEE. CDR3 bases: TGTGCCAGCAGCTCCTACAACCTTCAGGGAGGCTATGGCTACACCTTC. Its translation: CASSSYNLQGGYGYTF.

This chain uses TRBV28 with TRBJ1-5, with D maybe TRBD1 (6 bases). This CDR3 contains 13 residues. The germline V and J ends were trimmed by 6 bases and 6 bases, with 12 bases remaining between them. Germline V CDR1 and CDR2: MDHEN, SYDVKM. CDR3 DNA: TGTGCCAGCAGGATACAGGGTAGTCAGCCCCAGCATTTT. This translates into CASRIQGSQPQHF.

V gene TRBV12-3 or TRBV12-4 combines with J gene TRBJ2-4; D ambiguous. This CDR3 contains 11 residues. V was clipped by 3 bases and J by 14 bases, with 11 bases between them. This CDR3 is CASSFGQLKYF. DNA of the CDR3: TGTGCCAGCAGTTTTGGGCAGTTAAAGTACTTC.

In this sample, this clone turned up a few times. This chain connects TRBV7-2 to TRBJ2-6; possible D gene TRBD2, 5 bases. Trimming stripped 1 base from V and 0 bases from J, with 10 bases between. The CDR3 sequence is 17 residues long. In germline, CDR1 is SGHTA, CDR2 FQGNSA. CDR3 region: CASSLGSGFSGANVLTF. CDR3 nucleotide sequence: TGTGCCAGCAGCTTAGGAAGCGGATTCTCTGGGGCCAACGTCCTGACTTTC.

The chain uses TRBV7-8 and TRBJ2-5; TRBD2 might be the D (6 bases). The germline CDR1 and CDR2 sequences are SGHVS and FQNEAQ. CDR3 size: 15 residues. Trimming took 4 bases from V and 2 from J, leaving 14 bases between them. The CDR3 protein is CASSWGVAQQETQYF. Written as DNA, the CDR3 is TGTGCCAGCAGCTGGGGGGTAGCCCAGCAAGAGACCCAGTACTTC.

The V call is TRBV6-6, the J call TRBJ1-5, with a tentative D call TRBD1 (5 bases). CDR1 MNHNY and CDR2 SVGAGI come from the germline V gene (reference sequence). With 6 bases removed from V and 5 bases from J, the gap between germline ends came to 17 bases. CDR3 size: 15 residues. The CDR3 nucleotides are TGTGCCAGCAGCCTCACGTGGGGCGGCGATCAGCCCCAGCATTTT. It codes for CASSLTWGGDQPQHF.

The chain uses TRBV6-5 and TRBJ1-4, with D perhaps TRBD1 (5 bases). Germline CDR1 reads MNHEY; CDR2 reads SVGAGI. V was trimmed by 8 bases and J by 6 bases, leaving 10 bases between them. The CDR3 has 12 residues. The CDR3 loop reads CASRRGDEKLFF. The DNA of the CDR3 is TGTGCCAGCCGGCGGGGGGATGAAAAACTGTTTTTT.

The chain recombines TRBV6-5 with TRBJ1-5; a possible D gene is TRBD1 (5 bases). The CDR3 is made up of 14 amino acids. The germline V and J ends were trimmed by 6 bases and 7 bases, with 16 bases remaining between them. From germline, CDR1 is MNHEY and CDR2 SVGAGI. The CDR3 region is CASSGTGIGQPQHF. The CDR3 region has the DNA TGTGCCAGCAGCGGTACAGGAATCGGGCAGCCCCAGCATTTT.